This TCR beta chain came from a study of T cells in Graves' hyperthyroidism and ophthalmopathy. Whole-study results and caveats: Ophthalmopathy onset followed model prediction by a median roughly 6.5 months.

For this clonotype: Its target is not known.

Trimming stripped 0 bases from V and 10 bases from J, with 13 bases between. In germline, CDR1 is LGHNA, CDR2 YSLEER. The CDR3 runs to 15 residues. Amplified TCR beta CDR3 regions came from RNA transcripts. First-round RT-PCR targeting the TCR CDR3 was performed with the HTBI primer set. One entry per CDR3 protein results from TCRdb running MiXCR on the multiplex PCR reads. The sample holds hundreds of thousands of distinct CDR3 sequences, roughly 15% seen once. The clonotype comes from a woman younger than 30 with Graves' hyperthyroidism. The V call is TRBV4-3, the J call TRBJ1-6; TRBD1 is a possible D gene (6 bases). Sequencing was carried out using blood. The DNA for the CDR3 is TGCGCCAGCAGCCAAGATCTGGGGGCGAACTCACCCCTCCACTTT. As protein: CASSQDLGANSPLHF.